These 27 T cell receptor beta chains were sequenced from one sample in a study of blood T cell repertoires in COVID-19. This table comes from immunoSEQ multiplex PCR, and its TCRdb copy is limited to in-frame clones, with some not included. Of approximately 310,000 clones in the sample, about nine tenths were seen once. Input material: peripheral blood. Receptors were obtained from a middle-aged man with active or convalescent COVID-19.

The DNA for the CDR3 is TGTGCCAGCGTGACAGGGCGGTCATATGGCTACACCTTC. Its protein is CASVTGRSYGYTF. The genes are TRBV12-3 or TRBV12-4 and TRBJ1-2; 7 bases line up with TRBD1. The CDR3 runs 13 residues. V lost 8 bases, J lost 5 bases, and 8 bases stayed unmatched.

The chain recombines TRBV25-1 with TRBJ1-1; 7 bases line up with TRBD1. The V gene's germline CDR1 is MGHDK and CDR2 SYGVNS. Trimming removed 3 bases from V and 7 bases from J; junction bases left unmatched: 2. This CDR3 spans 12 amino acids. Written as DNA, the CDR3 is TGTGCCAGCAGTGACTACAGGGGTGAAGCTTTCTTT. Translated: CASSDYRGEAFF.

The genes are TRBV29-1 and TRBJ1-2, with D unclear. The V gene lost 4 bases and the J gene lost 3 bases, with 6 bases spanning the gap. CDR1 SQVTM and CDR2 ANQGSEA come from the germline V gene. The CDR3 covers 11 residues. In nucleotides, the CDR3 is TGCAGCGTTGGGGAGTACTATGGCTACACCTTC. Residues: CSVGEYYGYTF.

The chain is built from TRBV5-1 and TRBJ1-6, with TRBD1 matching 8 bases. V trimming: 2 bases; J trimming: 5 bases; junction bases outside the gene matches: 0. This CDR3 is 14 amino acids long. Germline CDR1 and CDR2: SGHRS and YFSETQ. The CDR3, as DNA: TGCGCCAGCAGCTTACAGGGGGATAATTCACCCCTCCACTTT. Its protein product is CASSLQGDNSPLHF.

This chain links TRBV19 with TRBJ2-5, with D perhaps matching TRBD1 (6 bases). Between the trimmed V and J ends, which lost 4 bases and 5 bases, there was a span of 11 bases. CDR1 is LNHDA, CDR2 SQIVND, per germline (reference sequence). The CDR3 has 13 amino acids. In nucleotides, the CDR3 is TGTGCCAGTAGTACAGGGACATTGGAGACCCAGTACTTC. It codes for CASSTGTLETQYF.

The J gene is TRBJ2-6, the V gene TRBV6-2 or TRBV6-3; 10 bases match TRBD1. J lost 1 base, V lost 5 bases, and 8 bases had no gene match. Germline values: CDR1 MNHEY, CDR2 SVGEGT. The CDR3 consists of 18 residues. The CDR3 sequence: CASSIASGQGSGANVLTF. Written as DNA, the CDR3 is TGTGCCAGCAGTATAGCGTCGGGACAGGGGTCTGGGGCCAACGTCCTGACTTTC.

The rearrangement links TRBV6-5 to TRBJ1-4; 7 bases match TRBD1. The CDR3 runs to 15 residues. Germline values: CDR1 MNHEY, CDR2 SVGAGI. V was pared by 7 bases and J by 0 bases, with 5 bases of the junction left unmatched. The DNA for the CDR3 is TGTGCCAGCAAGCCACAGGGGCCAACTAATGAAAAACTGTTTTTT. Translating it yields CASKPQGPTNEKLFF.

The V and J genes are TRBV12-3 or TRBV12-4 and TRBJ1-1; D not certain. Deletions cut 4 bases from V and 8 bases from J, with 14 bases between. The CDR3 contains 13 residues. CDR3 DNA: TGTGCCAGCAGTTCTAAAAGATTTACGGAAGCTTTCTTT. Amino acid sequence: CASSSKRFTEAFF.

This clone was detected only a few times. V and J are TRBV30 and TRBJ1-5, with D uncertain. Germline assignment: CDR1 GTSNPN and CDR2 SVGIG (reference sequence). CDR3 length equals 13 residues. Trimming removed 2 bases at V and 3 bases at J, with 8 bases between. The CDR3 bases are TGTGCCTGGAGTTGGGCAGACAATCAGCCCCAGCATTTT. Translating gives CAWSWADNQPQHF.

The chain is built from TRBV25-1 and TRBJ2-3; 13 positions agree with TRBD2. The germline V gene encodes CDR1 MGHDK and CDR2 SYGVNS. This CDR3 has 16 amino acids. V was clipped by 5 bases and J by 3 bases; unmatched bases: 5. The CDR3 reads CASSTRLAGGTDTQYF. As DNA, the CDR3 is TGTGCCAGCAGTACTCGACTAGCGGGAGGTACAGATACGCAGTATTTT.

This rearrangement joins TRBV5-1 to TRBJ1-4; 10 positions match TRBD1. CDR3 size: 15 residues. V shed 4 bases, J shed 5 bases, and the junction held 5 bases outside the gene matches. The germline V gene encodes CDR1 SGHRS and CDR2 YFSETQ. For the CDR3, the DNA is TGCGCCAGCAGCCGGATGGGACAGGGGAATGAAAAACTGTTTTTT. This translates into CASSRMGQGNEKLFF.

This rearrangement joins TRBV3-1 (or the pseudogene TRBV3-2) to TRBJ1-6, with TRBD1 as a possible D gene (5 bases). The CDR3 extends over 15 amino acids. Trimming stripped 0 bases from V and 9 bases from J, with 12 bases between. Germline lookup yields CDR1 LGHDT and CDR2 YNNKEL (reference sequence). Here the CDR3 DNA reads TGTGCCAGCAGCCAAGATGTAGGAGGGACTTCACCCCTCCACTTT. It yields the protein CASSQDVGGTSPLHF.

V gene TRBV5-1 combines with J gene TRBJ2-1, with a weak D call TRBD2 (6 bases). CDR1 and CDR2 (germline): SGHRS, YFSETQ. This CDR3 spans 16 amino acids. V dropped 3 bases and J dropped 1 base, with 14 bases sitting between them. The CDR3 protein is CASSSFGTPSYNEQFF. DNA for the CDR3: TGCGCCAGCAGCTCCTTCGGGACTCCATCCTACAATGAGCAGTTCTTC.

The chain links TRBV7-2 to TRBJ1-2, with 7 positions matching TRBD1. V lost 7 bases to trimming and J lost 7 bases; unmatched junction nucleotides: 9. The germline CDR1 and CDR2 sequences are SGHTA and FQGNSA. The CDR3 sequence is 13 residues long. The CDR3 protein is CASNPTGRAGYTF. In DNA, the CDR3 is TGTGCCAGCAACCCGACAGGGCGGGCTGGCTACACCTTC.

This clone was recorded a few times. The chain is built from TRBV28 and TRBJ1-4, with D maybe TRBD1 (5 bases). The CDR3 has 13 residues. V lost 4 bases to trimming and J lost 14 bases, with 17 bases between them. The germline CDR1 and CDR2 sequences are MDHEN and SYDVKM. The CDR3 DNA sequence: TGTGCCAGCAGTTATAGACAGTCTCTGGGGCTGTTTTTT. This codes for CASSYRQSLGLFF. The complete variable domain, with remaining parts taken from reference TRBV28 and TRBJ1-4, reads DVKVTQSSRYLVKRTGEKVFLECVQDMDHENMFWYRQDPGLGLRLIYFSYDVKMKEKGDIPEGYSVSREKKERFSLILESASTNQTSMYLCASSYRQSLGLFFGSGTQLSVL.

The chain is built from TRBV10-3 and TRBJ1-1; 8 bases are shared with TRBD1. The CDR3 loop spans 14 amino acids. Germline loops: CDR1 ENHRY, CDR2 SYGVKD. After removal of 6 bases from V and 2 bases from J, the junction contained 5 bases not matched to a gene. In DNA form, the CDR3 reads TGTGCCATCAGCCCCGGGACAGGTAACACTGAAGCTTTCTTT. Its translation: CAISPGTGNTEAFF.

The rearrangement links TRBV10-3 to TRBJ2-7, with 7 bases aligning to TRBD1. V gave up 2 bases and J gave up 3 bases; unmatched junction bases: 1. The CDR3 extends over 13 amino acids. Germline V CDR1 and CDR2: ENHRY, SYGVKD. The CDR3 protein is CAISEQGVYEQYF. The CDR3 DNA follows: TGTGCCATCAGTGAGCAGGGGGTCTACGAGCAGTACTTC.

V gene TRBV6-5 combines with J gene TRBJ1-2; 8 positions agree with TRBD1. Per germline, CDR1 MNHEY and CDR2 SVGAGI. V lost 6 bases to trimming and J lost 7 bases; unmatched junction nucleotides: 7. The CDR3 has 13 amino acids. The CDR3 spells CASRDREEGGYTF. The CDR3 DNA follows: TGTGCCAGCAGGGACAGGGAAGAGGGTGGCTACACCTTC.

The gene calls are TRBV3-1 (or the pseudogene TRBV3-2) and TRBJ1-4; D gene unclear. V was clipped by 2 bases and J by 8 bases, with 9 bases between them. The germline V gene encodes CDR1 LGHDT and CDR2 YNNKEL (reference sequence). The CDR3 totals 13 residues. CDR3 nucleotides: TGTGCCAGCAGCCAAAATCAGATCGAAAAACTGTTTTTT. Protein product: CASSQNQIEKLFF.

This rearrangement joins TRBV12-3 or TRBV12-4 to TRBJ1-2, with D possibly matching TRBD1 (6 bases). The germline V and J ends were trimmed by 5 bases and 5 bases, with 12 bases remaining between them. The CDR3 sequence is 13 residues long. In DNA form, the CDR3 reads TGTGCCAGCAGTAGGGGGTCCGGGTATGGCTACACCTTC. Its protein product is CASSRGSGYGYTF.

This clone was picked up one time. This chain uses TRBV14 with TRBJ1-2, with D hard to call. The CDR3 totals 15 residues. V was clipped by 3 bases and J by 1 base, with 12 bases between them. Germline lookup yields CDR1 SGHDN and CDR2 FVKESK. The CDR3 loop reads CASSHVGPNNYGYTF. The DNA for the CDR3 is TGTGCCAGCAGCCACGTGGGCCCGAATAACTATGGCTACACCTTC. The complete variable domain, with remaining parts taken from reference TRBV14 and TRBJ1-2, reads EAGVTQFPSHSVIEKGQTVTLRCDPISGHDNLYWYRRVMGKEIKFLLHFVKESKQDESGMPNNRFLAERTGGTYSTLKVQPAELEDSGVYFCASSHVGPNNYGYTFGSGTRLTVV.

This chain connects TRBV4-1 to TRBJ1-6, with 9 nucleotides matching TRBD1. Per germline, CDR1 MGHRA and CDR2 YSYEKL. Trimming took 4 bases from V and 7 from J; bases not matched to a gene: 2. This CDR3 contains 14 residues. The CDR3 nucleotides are TGCGCCAGCAGCCTCACAGGGGGCAATTCACCCCTCCACTTT. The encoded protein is CASSLTGGNSPLHF.

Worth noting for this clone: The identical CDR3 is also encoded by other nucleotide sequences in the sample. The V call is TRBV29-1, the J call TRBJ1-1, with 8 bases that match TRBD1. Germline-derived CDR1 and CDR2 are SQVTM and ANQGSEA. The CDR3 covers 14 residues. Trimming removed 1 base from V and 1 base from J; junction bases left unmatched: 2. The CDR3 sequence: CSVEGTGRNTEAFF. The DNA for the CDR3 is TGCAGCGTTGAAGGGACAGGGAGGAACACTGAAGCTTTCTTT.

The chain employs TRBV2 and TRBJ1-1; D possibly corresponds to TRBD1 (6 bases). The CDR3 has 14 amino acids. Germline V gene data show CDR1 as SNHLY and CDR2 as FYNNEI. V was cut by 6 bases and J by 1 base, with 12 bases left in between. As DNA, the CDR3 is TGTGCCAGCAGCCTTTCCAGGGGGAACACTGAAGCTTTCTTT. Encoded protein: CASSLSRGNTEAFF.

The CDR3 DNA follows: TGTGCCAGCAGCCGTCTCACCAGGGAGGGTGGCTACACCTTC. This encodes CASSRLTREGGYTF. The rearrangement joins TRBV11-2 to TRBJ1-2, with D possibly being TRBD1 (5 bases). The germline gives CDR1 SGHAT, CDR2 FQNNGV. Trimming removed 5 bases at V and 7 bases at J, with 17 bases between. The CDR3 consists of 14 residues.

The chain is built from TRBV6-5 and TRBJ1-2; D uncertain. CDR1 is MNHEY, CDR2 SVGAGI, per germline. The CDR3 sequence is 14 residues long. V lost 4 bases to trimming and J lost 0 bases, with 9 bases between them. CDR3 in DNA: TGTGCCAGCAGTTCGACACCTTCTAACTATGGCTACACCTTC. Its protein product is CASSSTPSNYGYTF.

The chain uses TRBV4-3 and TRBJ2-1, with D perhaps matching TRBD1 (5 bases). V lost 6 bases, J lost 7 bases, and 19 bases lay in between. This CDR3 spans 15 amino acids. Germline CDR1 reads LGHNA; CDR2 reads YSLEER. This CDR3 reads CASRSLQDLGNEQFF. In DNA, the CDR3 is TGCGCCAGCAGGTCATTACAGGATCTCGGTAATGAGCAGTTCTTC.